This T cell receptor beta chain was captured in a study of T cell responses to AZD1222 COVID-19 vaccine. Study in general: It was second doses at about 4 or about 12 weeks that were pooled. Study-wide results and caveats: Spike was spanned by vaccine-associated CD4 TCRs, with dominance at 160-218 and 743-854. Repertoires were obtained solely post-peak T cell response.

CDR1 and CDR2 (germline): LGHDT, YNNKEL (reference sequence). V was pared by 4 bases and J by 5 bases, with 4 bases of the junction left unmatched. This CDR3 contains 14 residues. Using immunoSEQ multiplex PCR, the repertoire was profiled, and TCRdb retains in-frame clones only, with some absent. The table has around 80,000 clones, around nine tenths seen once; the top ten hold roughly a tenth. To note about this clone: Its antigen is as yet unknown.

This sequence joins TRBV3-1 (or the pseudogene TRBV3-2) and TRBJ1-5, with 8 bases identical to TRBD1. Sequencing used peripheral blood, obtained on day 0 of AZD1222 vaccination. This TCR was recovered from an adult in good health. CDR3 sequence: CASSPTGEDQPQHF. In nucleotides, the CDR3 is TGTGCCAGCAGCCCGACAGGGGAGGATCAGCCCCAGCATTTT.